Presented here are 5 T cell receptor beta chains from one specimen sequenced in a study of regulatory T cells in long-lasting Graves disease (dated by TCRdb to the early 2020s). The library was produced with multiplex PCR. The sequencer listed for this sample is Illumina HiSeq 4000. iRepertoire HTBI primers and Arm-PCR amplification of CDR3 regions were used to construct TCR beta libraries. Clones were called with MiXCR by TCRdb after fastp trimmed the public reads at Q25, and only in-frame beta chains were retained. Identical CDR3 protein sequences are pooled into one entry, listed with their most common genes and DNA. The sample contains some 500,000 distinct CDR3 sequences, approximately 12% of them found a single time. The ten biggest clones cover 8% to 10% of the sample. What the time point label conveys for this sample: newly diagnosed GD, antithyroid drugs for less than 3 months. For both TCR sequencing and RNA sequencing, RNA was extracted from PBMCs in TRIzol.

These data were likewise used in another study, on T cells in Graves' hyperthyroidism and ophthalmopathy.

Material: peripheral blood mononuclear cells (PBMCs), obtained at new diagnosis, from a patient treated with antithyroid drugs. The receptors were sampled from a man younger than 40 with Graves disease. Donor details come from another sample of the same person, matched by shared clones.

The sample holds many counts of this clonotype. The junction does not match germline at one end; this may be a read error. The chain has TRBV14 and TRBJ2-7, with D possibly TRBD2 on 5 matching bases. Germline V CDR1 and CDR2: SGHDN, FVKESK. The CDR3 length is 11 residues. The CDR3 sequence: CASSQGGSEDF. The CDR3 DNA follows: TGTGCCAGCAGCCAAGGTGGTAGCGAGGACTTC.

The chain uses TRBV9 and TRBJ2-2; a possible D gene is TRBD2 (5 bases). The germline V gene has CDR1 SGDLS and CDR2 YYNGEE. The V and J ends lost 4 bases and 7 bases respectively, with 20 bases between them. This CDR3 is 16 amino acids long. CDR3 protein: CASSSKTLVLGGELFF. As DNA, the CDR3 is TGTGCCAGCAGCTCGAAGACACTAGTTCTTGGCGGGGAGCTGTTTTTT.

The sample holds a few counts of this clonotype. This chain uses TRBV4-2 with TRBJ2-7; 7 bases fit TRBD1. Per the germline V gene, CDR1 is LGHNA and CDR2 is YNFKEQ. V shed 4 bases and J 5 bases; nucleotides not matched to a gene: 14. This CDR3 comprises 16 residues. The CDR3 nucleotides read TGTGCCAGCAGCCGGGACCCGGGACAGTCGATGGACGAGCAGTACTTC. Translating it yields CASSRDPGQSMDEQYF.

This clonotype was counted ten times or more. The chain employs TRBV5-6 and TRBJ2-1, with TRBD2 identical over 10 bases. The CDR3 length is 17 residues. V was pared by 4 bases and J by 6 bases, with 13 bases of the junction left unmatched. CDR1 and CDR2 from the germline V gene are SGHDT and YYEEEE. Here the CDR3 DNA reads TGTGCCAGCAGCAGATTCCCCGGACTAGCGGCCCTCAATGAGCAGTTCTTC. Translation gives CASSRFPGLAALNEQFF.

Ten or more counts support this clonotype. V usage is TRBV5-1 and J usage is TRBJ2-2, with unresolved D. Looked up from germline, CDR1 is SGHRS and CDR2 is YFSETQ. The CDR3 contains 14 residues. The germline V and J ends were trimmed by 4 bases and 3 bases, with 10 bases remaining between them. The CDR3 nucleotides read TGCGCCAGCAGCCCCGGGTCTCACACCGGGGAGCTGTTTTTT. Translated, it gives CASSPGSHTGELFF. The full variable domain, rest sourced from reference TRBV5-1 and TRBJ2-2, is KAGVTQTPRYLIKTRGQQVTLSCSPISGHRSVSWYQQTPGQGLQFLFEYFSETQRNKGNFPGRFSGRQFSNSRSEMNVSTLELGDSALYLCASSPGSHTGELFFGEGSRLTVL.